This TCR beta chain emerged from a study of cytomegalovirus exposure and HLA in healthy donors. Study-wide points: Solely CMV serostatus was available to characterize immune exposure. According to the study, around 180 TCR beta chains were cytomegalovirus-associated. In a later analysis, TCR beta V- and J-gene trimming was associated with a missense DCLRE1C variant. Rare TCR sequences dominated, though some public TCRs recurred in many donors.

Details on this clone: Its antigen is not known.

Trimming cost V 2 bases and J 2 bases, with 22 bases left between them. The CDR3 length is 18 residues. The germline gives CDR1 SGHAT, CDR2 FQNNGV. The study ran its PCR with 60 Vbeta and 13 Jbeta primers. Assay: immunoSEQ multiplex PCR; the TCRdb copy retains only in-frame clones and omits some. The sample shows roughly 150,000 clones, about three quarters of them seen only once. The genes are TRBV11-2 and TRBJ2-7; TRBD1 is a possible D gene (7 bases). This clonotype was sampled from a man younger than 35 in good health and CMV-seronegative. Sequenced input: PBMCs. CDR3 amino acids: CASSLILGGAGGTYEQYF. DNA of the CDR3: TGTGCCAGCAGCTTAATATTGGGGGGAGCAGGGGGGACCTACGAGCAGTACTTC.